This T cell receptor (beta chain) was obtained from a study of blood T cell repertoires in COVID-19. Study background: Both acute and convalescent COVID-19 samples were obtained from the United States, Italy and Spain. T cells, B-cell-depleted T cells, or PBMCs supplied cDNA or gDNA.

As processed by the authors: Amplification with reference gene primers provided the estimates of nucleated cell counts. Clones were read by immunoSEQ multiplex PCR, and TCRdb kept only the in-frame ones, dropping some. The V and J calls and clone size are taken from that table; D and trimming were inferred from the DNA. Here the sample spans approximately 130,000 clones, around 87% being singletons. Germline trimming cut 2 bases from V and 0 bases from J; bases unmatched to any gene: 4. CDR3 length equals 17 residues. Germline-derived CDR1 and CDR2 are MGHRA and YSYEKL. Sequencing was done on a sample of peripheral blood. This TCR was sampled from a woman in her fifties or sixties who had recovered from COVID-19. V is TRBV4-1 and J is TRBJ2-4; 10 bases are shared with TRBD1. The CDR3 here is CASSQPGQGLAKNIQYF. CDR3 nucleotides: TGCGCCAGCAGCCAACCGGGACAGGGGCTAGCCAAAAACATTCAGTACTTC.